These 16 T cell receptor beta chains came from one sample sequenced in a study of CD8+CD57+ T cells in acquired aplastic anemia. Before being chosen for sequencing, patients had shown CD8+CD57+ cell expansion by flow cytometry. CDR3 and TCR beta VDJ profiling relied on a genomic DNA template. Each CDR3 protein is one row after TCRdb ran MiXCR on the reads. The sample contains 150,000 to 200,000 distinct CDR3 sequences, under 55% of which appear only once. Input material: sorted CD4+, CD8+, or CD8+CD57+ T cells (not recorded which) from PBMCs. Receptors originate from a human donor with aplastic anemia.

This clonotype was observed a handful of times. The gene calls are TRBV19 and TRBJ2-6; weak D call: TRBD1 (6 bases). V shed 3 bases and J shed 6 bases, with 12 bases lying between them. The CDR3 contains 15 residues. CDR1 is LNHDA, CDR2 SQIVND, per germline (reference sequence). The CDR3 coding sequence is TGTGCCAGTAGTATGTACTCAGGGGAGGCCAACGTCCTGACTTTC. Its protein product is CASSMYSGEANVLTF.

The genes are TRBV2 and TRBJ2-3; no reliable D call. Germline values: CDR1 SNHLY, CDR2 FYNNEI. This CDR3 spans 13 amino acids. The germline V and J ends were trimmed by 6 bases and 3 bases, with 10 bases remaining between them. The CDR3 DNA reads as TGTGCCAGCAGAGAGACTTATACAGATACGCAGTATTTT. Translation gives CASRETYTDTQYF.

This clonotype was recorded at least ten times. The chain links TRBV25-1 to TRBJ1-3; D not certain. Trimming took off 4 bases at V and 6 bases at J, with 10 bases between the two ends. Germline V gene lookup returns CDR1 MGHDK and CDR2 SYGVNS. The CDR3 covers 13 residues. CDR3 amino acids: CASSGTDSNTIYF. In DNA form, the CDR3 reads TGTGCCAGCAGTGGTACAGATTCAAACACCATATATTTT.

This clonotype was seen repeatedly, ten times or more. The chain links TRBV25-1 to TRBJ2-7, with D perhaps given as TRBD1 or TRBD2 (5 bases each). In germline, CDR1 is MGHDK, CDR2 SYGVNS. This CDR3 has 15 amino acids. With 4 bases removed from V and 7 bases from J, the gap between germline ends came to 20 bases. The CDR3 region is CASSAGFEGVGEQYF. CDR3 nucleotide sequence: TGTGCCAGCAGTGCGGGGTTCGAAGGGGTGGGAGAGCAGTACTTC.

The sample holds many counts of this clonotype. J is TRBJ2-2 and V is TRBV2; 7 nucleotides match TRBD2. The CDR3 totals 16 residues. The ends lost 7 bases at V and 6 bases at J; junction bases unmatched: 14. Germline V gene sequence: CDR1 SNHLY, CDR2 FYNNEI. The CDR3: CASIRDSGGGAGELFF. As DNA, the CDR3 is TGTGCCAGCATAAGGGATTCGGGGGGAGGCGCCGGGGAGCTGTTTTTT.

V usage is TRBV2 and J usage is TRBJ1-1; the D is unclear. V was clipped by 2 bases and J by 11 bases, with 15 bases between them. CDR1 and CDR2 from the germline V gene are SNHLY and FYNNEI. The CDR3 runs 13 residues. As DNA, the CDR3 is TGTGCCAGCAGTGAATATGGTTATTTAGTGGCTTTCTTT. Protein sequence: CASSEYGYLVAFF.

The rearrangement uses TRBV20-1 and TRBJ2-3; 16 bases agree with TRBD2. The junction had 9 bases not matched to a gene; V was cut back by 5 bases and J by 4 bases. Germline V gene lookup returns CDR1 DFQATT and CDR2 SNEGSKA (reference sequence). The CDR3 runs to 17 residues. As DNA, the CDR3 is TGCAGTGCTCATCCCGGGACTAGCGGGGGGGCCTCAGATACGCAGTATTTT. Protein: CSAHPGTSGGASDTQYF.

The table lists this clonotype with a few counts. This chain uses TRBV9 with TRBJ2-3; D is unclear. CDR3 length: 11 amino acids. V shed 0 bases and J shed 8 bases, with 4 bases lying between them. Per germline, CDR1 SGDLS and CDR2 YYNGEE. The CDR3 sequence: CASSVDGTQYF. Here the CDR3 DNA reads TGTGCCAGCAGCGTAGATGGTACGCAGTATTTT.

The chain combines TRBV7-3 with TRBJ2-7; TRBD1 matches 11 bases. The CDR3 consists of 16 residues. Trimming cost V 3 bases and J 3 bases; bases outside gene matches: 7. In germline, CDR1 is SGHTA, CDR2 FQGTGA. DNA for the CDR3: TGTGCCAGCAGCTTGGTAGGGACAGGGGGGAACTACGAGCAGTACTTC. Protein: CASSLVGTGGNYEQYF.

This clonotype has a single count. This chain connects TRBV29-1 to TRBJ1-1; D is unresolved. CDR3 size: 12 residues. The germline V gene has CDR1 SQVTM and CDR2 ANQGSEA. Trimming shortened V by 7 bases and J by 5 bases, and 14 bases separated the two germline ends. The CDR3 sequence is CSAGVFDTEAFF. CDR3 DNA: TGCAGCGCGGGAGTTTTCGATACTGAAGCTTTCTTT. Drawing the rest from reference TRBV29-1 and TRBJ1-1, the complete variable domain is SAVISQKPSRDICQRGTSLTIQCQVDSQVTMMFWYRQQPGQSLTLIATANQGSEATYESGFVIDKFPISRPNLTFSTLTVSNMSPEDSSIYLCSAGVFDTEAFFGQGTRLTVV.

Points on this clonotype: A much larger clone sits a single nucleotide away, making a read error possible. J is TRBJ2-3 and V is TRBV9; 10 nucleotides line up with TRBD2. The CDR3 covers 16 residues. Per the germline V gene, CDR1 is SGDLS and CDR2 is YYNGEE. CDR3 amino acids: CASGVGASGSTDTQYF. The CDR3 DNA is TGTGCCAGCGGCGTCGGGGCTAGCGGGAGTACAGATACGCAGTATTTT.

The sample holds many counts of this clonotype. This chain uses TRBV7-6 with TRBJ2-5, with D perhaps matching TRBD2 (5 bases). Per the germline V gene, CDR1 is SGHVS and CDR2 is FNYEAQ. V was shortened by 1 base and J by 2 bases, with 8 bases between the two germline ends. The CDR3 extends over 14 amino acids. The CDR3, as DNA: TGTGCCAGCAGCTTAGGGCGGGCTCAAGAGACCCAGTACTTC. Residues: CASSLGRAQETQYF.

V and J are TRBV7-6 and TRBJ1-1; D not resolved. The germline V gene encodes CDR1 SGHVS and CDR2 FNYEAQ. V lost 2 bases and J 4 bases, leaving 17 bases between the germline ends. This CDR3 is built from 16 residues. The CDR3 DNA reads TGTGCCAGCAGCTTAAGTAAGACGGTCCCCACCACTGAAGCTTTCTTT. Encoded protein: CASSLSKTVPTTEAFF. Drawing the rest from reference TRBV7-6 and TRBJ1-1, the complete variable domain is GAGVSQSPRYKVTKRGQDVALRCDPISGHVSLYWYRQALGQGPEFLTYFNYEAQQDKSGLPNDRFSAERPEGSISTLTIQRTEQRDSAMYRCASSLSKTVPTTEAFFGQGTRLTVV.

The V gene is TRBV7-9, the J gene TRBJ1-4, with D perhaps matching TRBD1 (6 bases). The CDR3 is made up of 14 amino acids. The germline gives CDR1 SEHNR, CDR2 FQNEAQ (reference sequence). Trimming removed 5 bases from V and 7 bases from J, with 14 bases in between. CDR3 sequence reads: CASSPRQEFEKLFF. The CDR3 nucleotides are TGTGCCAGCAGCCCTAGACAGGAGTTTGAAAAACTGTTTTTT.

This clonotype was found a few times. The chain recombines TRBV10-2 with TRBJ2-1; D perhaps matches TRBD2 (5 bases). There are 14 residues in the CDR3. V was trimmed by 7 bases and J by 8 bases, leaving 18 bases between them. From germline, CDR1 is WSHSY and CDR2 SAAADI. The CDR3, as DNA: TGCGCCAGCACCCTCTCACGAGGGAGCTATGAGCAGTTCTTC. It translates to CASTLSRGSYEQFF.

V usage is TRBV19 and J usage is TRBJ1-1; 11 nucleotides align to TRBD1. J gave up 11 bases and V 6 bases, and 5 bases lay outside the gene matches. This CDR3 has 12 amino acids. The germline V gene encodes CDR1 LNHDA and CDR2 SQIVND (reference sequence). In DNA form, the CDR3 reads TGTGCCAGTAGAGGGACAGGGGGTTCGGCTTTCTTT. Translating it yields CASRGTGGSAFF. The whole variable domain, remainder taken from reference TRBV19 and TRBJ1-1, is DGGITQSPKYLFRKEGQNVTLSCEQNLNHDAMYWYRQDPGQGLRLIYYSQIVNDFQKGDIAEGYSVSREKKESFPLTVTSAQKNPTAFYLCASRGTGGSAFFGQGTRLTVV.